This T cell receptor (beta chain) was recorded in a study of shared clonotypes between healthy human individuals. Whole-study context: Researchers assigned three CD4 naive, three CD4 memory, two CD8 naive and one CD8 memory plate to each donor.

V shed 5 bases and J shed 3 bases, with 5 bases lying between them. The CDR3 sequence is 12 residues long. Germline CDR1 and CDR2: SEHNR and FQNEAQ (reference sequence). Each cell subset's genomic DNA was divided evenly among several immunoSEQ plates. The data were produced by immunoSEQ multiplex PCR, yet TCRdb's version contains in-frame clones alone and is incomplete. The table lists roughly 2 million clones, 90% to 95% of them singletons. Notes on this clone: Its antigen is unknown. The sample has other DNA sequences that encode this CDR3 too.

Study-level points and caveats: In having few donors, the study represented limited genetic and exposure-history diversity.

The gene calls are TRBV7-9 and TRBJ2-1; D is uncertain. The sequenced material came from naive CD4+ T cells sorted from blood. The sample's subset: CD45RA+ positively selected. The TCR was taken from a young man in good health. The CDR3 nucleotides are TGTGCCAGCAGCCTCGACTACAATGAGCAGTTCTTC. Encoded protein: CASSLDYNEQFF.